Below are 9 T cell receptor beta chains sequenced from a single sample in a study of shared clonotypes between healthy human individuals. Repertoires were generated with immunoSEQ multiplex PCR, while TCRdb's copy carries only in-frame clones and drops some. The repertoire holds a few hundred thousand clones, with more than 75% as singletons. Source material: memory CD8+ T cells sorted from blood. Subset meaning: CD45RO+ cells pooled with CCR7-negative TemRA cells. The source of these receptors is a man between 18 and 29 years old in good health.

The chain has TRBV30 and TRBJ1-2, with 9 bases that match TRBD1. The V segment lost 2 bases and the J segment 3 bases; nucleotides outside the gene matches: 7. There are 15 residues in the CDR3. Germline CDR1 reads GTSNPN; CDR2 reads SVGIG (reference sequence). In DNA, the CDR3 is TGTGCCTGGAGTCGGGAGACAGGGGGTCACTATGGCTACACCTTC. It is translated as CAWSRETGGHYGYTF.

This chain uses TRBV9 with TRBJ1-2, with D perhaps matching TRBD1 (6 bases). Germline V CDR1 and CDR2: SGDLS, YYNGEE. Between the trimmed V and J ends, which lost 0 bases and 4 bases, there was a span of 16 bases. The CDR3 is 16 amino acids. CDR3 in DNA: TGTGCCAGCAGCGTAGTAGTAGAGACAGGACCCTATGGCTACACCTTC. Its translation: CASSVVVETGPYGYTF.

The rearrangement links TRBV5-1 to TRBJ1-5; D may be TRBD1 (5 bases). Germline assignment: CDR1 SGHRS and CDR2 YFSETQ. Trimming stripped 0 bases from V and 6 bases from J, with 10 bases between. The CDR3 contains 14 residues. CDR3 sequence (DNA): TGCGCCAGCAGCTTGGAGGGAGGGACTCAGCCCCAGCATTTT. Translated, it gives CASSLEGGTQPQHF.

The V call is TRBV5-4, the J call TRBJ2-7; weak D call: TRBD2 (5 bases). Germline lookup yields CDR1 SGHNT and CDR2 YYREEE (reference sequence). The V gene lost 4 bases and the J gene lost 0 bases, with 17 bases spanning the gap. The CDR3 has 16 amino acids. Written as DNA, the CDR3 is TGTGCCAGCAGCGCCGGTAGAGGGCCCCTCTCCTACGAGCAGTACTTC. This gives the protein CASSAGRGPLSYEQYF.

This CDR3 reads CAWSLGATNEKLFF. CDR3 coding DNA: TGTGCCTGGAGCCTGGGGGCAACTAATGAAAAACTGTTTTTT. The rearrangement joins TRBV30 to TRBJ1-4, with D possibly being TRBD1 (5 bases). The CDR3 spans 14 residues. The germline V gene encodes CDR1 GTSNPN and CDR2 SVGIG (reference sequence). Trimming shortened V by 3 bases and J by 0 bases, and 8 bases separated the two germline ends.

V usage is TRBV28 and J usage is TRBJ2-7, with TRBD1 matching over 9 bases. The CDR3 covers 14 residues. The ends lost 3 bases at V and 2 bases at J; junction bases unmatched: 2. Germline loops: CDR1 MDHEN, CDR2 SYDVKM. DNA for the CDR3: TGTGCCAGCAGTTTCACAGGGGGCGCCTACGAGCAGTACTTC. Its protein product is CASSFTGGAYEQYF.

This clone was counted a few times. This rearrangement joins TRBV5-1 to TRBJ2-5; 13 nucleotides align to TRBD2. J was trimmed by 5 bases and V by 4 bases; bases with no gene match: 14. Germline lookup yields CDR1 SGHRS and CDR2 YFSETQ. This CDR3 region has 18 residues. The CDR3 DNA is TGCGCCAGCAGCCCCGGACTAGCGGGAGATTTTTCGACGGAGACCCAGTACTTC. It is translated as CASSPGLAGDFSTETQYF.

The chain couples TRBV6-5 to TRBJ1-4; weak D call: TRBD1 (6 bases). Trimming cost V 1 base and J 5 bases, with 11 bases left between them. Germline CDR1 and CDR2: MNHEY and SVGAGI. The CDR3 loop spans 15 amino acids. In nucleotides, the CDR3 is TGTGCCAGCAGTTACTTTTCGGGGGCGAATGAAAAACTGTTTTTT. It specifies CASSYFSGANEKLFF.

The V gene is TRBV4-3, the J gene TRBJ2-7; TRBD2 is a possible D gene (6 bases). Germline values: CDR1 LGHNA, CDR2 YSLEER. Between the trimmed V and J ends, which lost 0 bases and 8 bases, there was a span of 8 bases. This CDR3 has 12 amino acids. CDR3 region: CASSQDGGKQYF. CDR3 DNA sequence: TGCGCCAGCAGCCAAGATGGGGGGAAGCAGTACTTC.